The 9 T cell receptor beta chains in this list originate from one sample, sequenced in a study of T cell repertoires in cytomegalovirus infection. TCRdb analysed the reads with MiXCR anew, one entry per CDR3 protein. Of around 280,000 distinct CDR3 sequences listed, around 10% were seen once; the top ten hold around 2.6%. The sequencing input was PBMCs. The source of these receptors is a human donor in good health (CMV status not recorded). Some clones in this sample may be carry-over from other donors' samples.

This clonotype was recorded many times. The chain joins TRBV7-8 to TRBJ1-2; the D is unclear. V lost 6 bases and J 4 bases, leaving 12 bases between the germline ends. The CDR3 sequence is 13 residues long. Germline V lookup: CDR1 SGHVS, CDR2 FQNEAQ. The CDR3 DNA follows: TGTGCCAGCAGTCCAACAGCAATCTATGGCTACACCTTC. Translated, it gives CASSPTAIYGYTF.

Many counts were recorded for this clonotype. The chain is built from TRBV14 and TRBJ1-1; D gene uncertain. The V and J ends lost 4 bases and 3 bases respectively, with 15 bases between them. The CDR3 runs 15 residues. The germline CDR1 and CDR2 sequences are SGHDN and FVKESK. Written as DNA, the CDR3 is TGTGCCAGCAGCCCGGAGGCGGGGTTAGACACTGAAGCTTTCTTT. Translated, it gives CASSPEAGLDTEAFF.

This clonotype was found many times. This chain connects TRBV28 to TRBJ1-1; no reliable D call. V was clipped by 10 bases and J by 1 base, with 10 bases between them. CDR3 length equals 12 residues. In germline, CDR1 is MDHEN, CDR2 SYDVKM. The CDR3 reads CATHRPNTEAFF. The CDR3 DNA sequence: TGTGCCACCCACCGCCCGAACACTGAAGCTTTCTTT.

There are many counts of this clonotype. The V gene is TRBV6-2 or TRBV6-3, the J gene TRBJ1-5, with TRBD1 matching 9 bases. Trimming took 3 bases from V and 6 from J; bases not matched to a gene: 12. The germline gives CDR1 MNHEY, CDR2 SVGEGT. This CDR3 comprises 17 residues. CDR3 residues: CASSYSRDRVSLQPQHF. The CDR3 DNA follows: TGTGCCAGCAGTTATTCCCGGGACAGGGTTTCTCTTCAGCCCCAGCATTTT.

This clonotype was counted ten times or more. This sequence joins TRBV7-7 and TRBJ2-3, with TRBD2 as a possible D gene (6 bases). CDR1 is SSHAT, CDR2 FNYEAQ, per germline (reference sequence). CDR3 length: 12 amino acids. In DNA, the CDR3 is TGTGCTAGCGGTCCGAGCACAGATACGCAGTATTTT. Protein product: CASGPSTDTQYF.

This clonotype showed up just once. The DNA for the CDR3 is TGTGCCAGCAGTTCCGGGACTAGCACCGAGACCCAGTACTTC. Translation gives CASSSGTSTETQYF. The chain couples TRBV6-5 to TRBJ2-5; 9 bases fit TRBD2. The CDR3 extends over 14 amino acids. CDR1 is MNHEY and CDR2 is SVGAGI in the germline V gene. V was clipped by 4 bases and J by 5 bases; unmatched bases: 5.

The sample holds a few counts of this clonotype. This sequence joins TRBV5-6 and TRBJ2-1; 9 bases line up with TRBD2. The CDR3 loop spans 14 amino acids. Germline values: CDR1 SGHDT, CDR2 YYEEEE. After removal of 4 bases from V and 9 bases from J, the junction contained 8 bases not matched to a gene. The CDR3 DNA reads as TGTGCCAGCAGCCGCGGAGGCGGGAGGGGTGAGCAGTTCTTC. This encodes CASSRGGGRGEQFF. The entire variable domain, with the rest obtained from reference TRBV5-6 and TRBJ2-1, is as follows: DAGVTQSPTHLIKTRGQQVTLRCSPKSGHDTVSWYQQALGQGPQFIFQYYEEEERQRGNFPDRFSGHQFPNYSSELNVNALLLGDSALYLCASSRGGGRGEQFFGPGTRLTVL.

In this sample, this clonotype turned up many times. The chain recombines TRBV6-5 with TRBJ1-1, with D uncertain. CDR1 and CDR2 from the germline V gene are MNHEY and SVGAGI. Trimming removed 6 bases from V and 1 base from J, with 12 bases in between. The CDR3 extends over 14 amino acids. The CDR3 region is CASRTPFGNTEAFF. Written as DNA, the CDR3 is TGTGCCAGCAGAACCCCGTTTGGGAACACTGAAGCTTTCTTT.

This rearrangement joins TRBV7-2 to TRBJ2-1; TRBD2 is a possible D gene (6 bases). Germline CDR1 and CDR2: SGHTA and FQGNSA. Deletions cut 2 bases from V and 8 bases from J, with 10 bases between. CDR3 size: 13 residues. The CDR3 nucleotides are TGTGCCAGCAGCTTAAAATGGGGGGATGAGCAGTTCTTC. Amino acid sequence: CASSLKWGDEQFF.